The clone carrying this T cell receptor beta chain has more than one count but fewer than ten. Libraries were prepared by immunoSEQ multiplex PCR; TCRdb keeps only in-frame clonotypes and omits some of them. The sample includes more than 95,000 clones, 65% to 80% of them seen just once. Germline CDR1 reads SGDLS; CDR2 reads YYNGEE. This CDR3 spans 19 amino acids. V lost 6 bases and J 0 bases, leaving 24 bases between the germline ends. The sample is drawn from a study of radiotherapy plus CTLA-4 blockade in lung cancer. Study-wide context: An objective response was seen in around a sixth of patients, and disease control in around 31%.

The sample here was peripheral blood, taken from a patient treated with radiotherapy plus ipilimumab. The chain carries TRBV9 and TRBJ1-4; a possible D gene is TRBD1 (5 bases). This TCR was recovered from a human donor with non-small cell lung cancer who had a partial response to radiotherapy plus ipilimumab. Some clones in this sample may be carry-over from other donors' samples. The CDR3 DNA follows: TGTGCCAGCACCCGGATGGGAGGACACGGCCTTGCAACTAATGAAAAACTGTTTTTT. It is translated as CASTRMGGHGLATNEKLFF.